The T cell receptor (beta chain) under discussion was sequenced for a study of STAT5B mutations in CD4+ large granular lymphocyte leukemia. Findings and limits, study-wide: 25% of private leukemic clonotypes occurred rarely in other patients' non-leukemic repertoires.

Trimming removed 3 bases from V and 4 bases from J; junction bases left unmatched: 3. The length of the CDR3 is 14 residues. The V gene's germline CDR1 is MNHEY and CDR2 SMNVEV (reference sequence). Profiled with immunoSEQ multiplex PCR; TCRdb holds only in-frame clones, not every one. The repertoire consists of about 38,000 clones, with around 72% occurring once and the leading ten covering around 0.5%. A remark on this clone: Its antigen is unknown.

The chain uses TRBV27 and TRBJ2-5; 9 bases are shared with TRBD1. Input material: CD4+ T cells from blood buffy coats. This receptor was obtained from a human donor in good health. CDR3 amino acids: CASSFRDRVETQYF. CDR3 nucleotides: TGTGCCAGCAGTTTCCGGGACAGGGTAGAGACCCAGTACTTC.